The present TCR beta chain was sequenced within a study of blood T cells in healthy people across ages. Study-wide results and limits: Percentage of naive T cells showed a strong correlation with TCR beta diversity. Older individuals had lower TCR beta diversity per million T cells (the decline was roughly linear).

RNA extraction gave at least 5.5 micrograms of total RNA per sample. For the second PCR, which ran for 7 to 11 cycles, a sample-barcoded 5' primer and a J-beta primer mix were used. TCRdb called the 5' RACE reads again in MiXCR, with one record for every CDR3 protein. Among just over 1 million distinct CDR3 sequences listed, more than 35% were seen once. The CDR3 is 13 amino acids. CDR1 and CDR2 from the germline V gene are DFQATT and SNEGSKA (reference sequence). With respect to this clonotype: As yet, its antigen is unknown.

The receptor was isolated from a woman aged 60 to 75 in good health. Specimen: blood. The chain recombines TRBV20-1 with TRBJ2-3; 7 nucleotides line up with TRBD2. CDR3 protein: CRGGEGHKDTQYF. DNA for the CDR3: TGCAGGGGGGGGGAGGGCCATAAAGATACGCAGTATTTT.